Presented here are 22 T cell receptor beta chains from one specimen sequenced in a study of CD8 T cells in Susac syndrome. After extraction with the RNeasy kit, about 0.5 to 1 ug of the RNA was reverse transcribed using random hexamers. TCRdb called the immunoSEQ multiplex PCR reads again in MiXCR, with one record for every CDR3 protein. The sample has some 200,000 distinct CDR3 sequences, more than 90% seen once. Material: CD4+ T cells from PBMCs. These TCRs come from a human donor with Susac syndrome.

The chain is built from TRBV4-1 and TRBJ1-6, with TRBD1 as a possible D gene (5 bases). Per germline, CDR1 MGHRA and CDR2 YSYEKL. This CDR3 region has 18 residues. Trimming stripped 0 bases from V and 7 bases from J, with 19 bases between. CDR3 sequence reads: CASSQDLPGFGANSPLHF. The CDR3, as DNA: TGCGCCAGCAGCCAAGATCTTCCAGGGTTTGGAGCAAATTCACCCCTCCACTTT.

V and J are TRBV20-1 and TRBJ2-7; the D gene is possibly TRBD2 (5 bases). The CDR3 is 11 residues long. Germline V CDR1 and CDR2: DFQATT, SNEGSKA (reference sequence). Trimming cost V 1 base and J 9 bases, with 10 bases left between them. The CDR3 DNA reads as TGCAGTGCTAGAGCTCCAGAGGGGCAGTACTTC. Protein sequence: CSARAPEGQYF.

This clonotype was found once. The V call is TRBV6-5, the J call TRBJ2-5; 7 bases map to TRBD1. The germline V gene encodes CDR1 MNHEY and CDR2 SVGAGI. With V trimmed by 7 bases and J by 4 bases, 6 bases remained unmatched. This CDR3 is built from 13 residues. CDR3 coding DNA: TGTGCCAGCATCAGGGGGTTGGGAGAGACCCAGTACTTC. Amino acids: CASIRGLGETQYF.

This chain links TRBV14 with TRBJ2-1, with a possible D match to TRBD2 (6 bases). There are 13 residues in the CDR3. V was trimmed by 1 base and J by 9 bases, leaving 10 bases between them. Per germline, CDR1 SGHDN and CDR2 FVKESK. CDR3 region: CASSQVRGGEQFF. The CDR3 nucleotides read TGTGCCAGCAGCCAAGTGAGGGGAGGTGAGCAGTTCTTC.

The V and J genes are TRBV20-1 and TRBJ2-2, with 13 positions matching TRBD2. The V and J ends lost 5 bases and 6 bases, in that order; junction bases with no gene match: 6. Germline assignment: CDR1 DFQATT and CDR2 SNEGSKA (reference sequence). This CDR3 spans 15 amino acids. CDR3 sequence (DNA): TGCAGTGCTCCTACTAGCGGGGGGGCTCCCGGGGAGCTGTTTTTT. Translated: CSAPTSGGAPGELFF.

The CDR3 region is CASSLTLSYEQYF. The DNA of the CDR3 is TGTGCCAGCAGCTTAACCCTCTCCTACGAGCAGTACTTC. The chain couples TRBV9 to TRBJ2-7; D gene unclear. Germline lookup yields CDR1 SGDLS and CDR2 YYNGEE. The CDR3 loop spans 13 amino acids. The ends were cut back, 4 bases at V and 0 bases at J, with 8 bases in the middle.

CDR3 loop: CAISGTTGTYEQYF. DNA for the CDR3: TGTGCCATCAGCGGAACCACAGGGACCTACGAGCAGTACTTC. The chain uses TRBV10-3 and TRBJ2-7; D is perhaps TRBD1 (6 bases). The length of the CDR3 is 14 residues. Deletions cut 6 bases from V and 2 bases from J, with 14 bases between. Germline assignment: CDR1 ENHRY and CDR2 SYGVKD.

The chain has TRBV20-1 and TRBJ2-5; D may be TRBD2 (6 bases). The CDR3 is 16 amino acids. V was shortened by 1 base and J by 0 bases, with 15 bases between the two germline ends. CDR1 and CDR2 (germline): DFQATT, SNEGSKA (reference sequence). The CDR3 here is CSARGVGGVNQETQYF. CDR3 bases: TGCAGTGCTAGAGGGGTGGGCGGGGTAAACCAAGAGACCCAGTACTTC.

This rearrangement joins TRBV27 to TRBJ2-1; 7 bases line up with TRBD1. CDR3 length: 16 residues. V lost 4 bases to trimming and J lost 4 bases; unmatched junction nucleotides: 10. Germline V CDR1 and CDR2: MNHEY, SMNVEV (reference sequence). CDR3 region: CASSSTPDRAYNEQFF. The CDR3 nucleotides read TGTGCCAGCAGTTCGACACCCGACAGGGCTTACAATGAGCAGTTCTTC.

The table lists this clonotype with a few counts. Here the CDR3 reads CASSLGTGGNEQYF. The DNA for the CDR3 is TGTGCCAGCAGCCTTGGGACAGGGGGCAACGAGCAGTACTTC. The chain couples TRBV3-1 to TRBJ2-7, with 12 bases that match TRBD1. With 4 bases clipped from V and 5 bases from J, the junction kept 3 bases outside the gene matches. Germline CDR1 reads LGHDT; CDR2 reads YNNKEL (reference sequence). This CDR3 is 14 amino acids long.

The genes are TRBV29-1 and TRBJ1-1, with D unresolved. Germline V CDR1 and CDR2: SQVTM, ANQGSEA. Trimming removed 4 bases at V and 4 bases at J, with 4 bases between. There are 10 residues in the CDR3. The CDR3 DNA is TGCAGCGTTGCTCGCACTGAAGCTTTCTTT. Amino acids: CSVARTEAFF.

The rearrangement joins TRBV2 to TRBJ1-2; 7 nucleotides line up with TRBD1. CDR3 length: 13 residues. Losses at the gene ends were 1 base for V and 5 bases for J; bases not matched to a gene: 1. Germline values: CDR1 SNHLY, CDR2 FYNNEI. The CDR3, as DNA: TGTGCCAGCAGTGAAGTCAGGGGGTATGGCTACACCTTC. It is translated as CASSEVRGYGYTF.

This chain joins TRBV15 and TRBJ2-1; 9 positions agree with TRBD2. V was pared by 3 bases and J by 0 bases, with 9 bases of the junction left unmatched. The CDR3 sequence is 18 residues long. The germline V gene has CDR1 LNHNV and CDR2 YYDKDF (reference sequence). CDR3 sequence: CATSRTASGAISYNEQFF. For the CDR3, the DNA is TGTGCCACCAGCAGGACAGCTAGCGGGGCGATCTCCTACAATGAGCAGTTCTTC.

This rearrangement joins TRBV7-9 to TRBJ1-5; TRBD1 is a possible D gene (5 bases). The V gene lost 5 bases and the J gene lost 7 bases, with 24 bases spanning the gap. This CDR3 region has 17 residues. Germline loops: CDR1 SEHNR, CDR2 FQNEAQ (reference sequence). The CDR3 sequence: CASSQDFGGAVGQPQHF. CDR3 nucleotide sequence: TGTGCCAGCAGCCAGGACTTTGGAGGGGCAGTTGGCCAGCCCCAGCATTTT.

V and J are TRBV30 and TRBJ1-1; no clear D. Per the germline V gene, CDR1 is GTSNPN and CDR2 is SVGIG (reference sequence). The CDR3 sequence is 13 residues long. The V gene lost 3 bases and the J gene lost 5 bases, with 13 bases spanning the gap. This CDR3 is CAWSLGPLTEAFF. Here the CDR3 DNA reads TGTGCCTGGAGCCTAGGGCCTTTGACTGAAGCTTTCTTT.

The chain couples TRBV6-6 to TRBJ1-2; no reliable D call. This CDR3 is built from 13 residues. Per germline, CDR1 MNHNY and CDR2 SVGAGI (reference sequence). Trimming pared 7 bases from V and 8 bases from J, leaving 17 bases between. CDR3 bases: TGTGCCAGCACCACCTCGGAAATCCAGGGCTACACCTTC. This encodes CASTTSEIQGYTF.

The chain joins TRBV29-1 to TRBJ1-2; D is uncertain. CDR3 length equals 13 residues. Germline V gives CDR1 SQVTM, CDR2 ANQGSEA. V dropped 1 base and J dropped 3 bases, with 9 bases sitting between them. CDR3: CSVEARADYGYTF. CDR3 nucleotide sequence: TGCAGCGTTGAAGCACGGGCAGACTATGGCTACACCTTC.

The genes are TRBV6-2 or TRBV6-3 and TRBJ1-5; tentative D call: TRBD1 (6 bases). Germline V gene data show CDR1 as MNHEY and CDR2 as SVGEGT. The CDR3 contains 14 residues. The V and J ends lost 6 bases and 6 bases respectively, with 15 bases between them. CDR3: CASRWGAESQPQHF. The DNA for the CDR3 is TGTGCCAGCAGATGGGGGGCTGAAAGTCAGCCCCAGCATTTT.

The chain joins TRBV6-1 to TRBJ2-7; D possibly corresponds to TRBD1 (5 bases). Germline V gene data show CDR1 as MNHNS and CDR2 as SASEGT. This CDR3 contains 14 residues. V was shortened by 6 bases and J by 5 bases, with 17 bases between the two germline ends. CDR3 protein: CASSFSQGFDEQYF. The CDR3 DNA sequence: TGTGCCAGCAGCTTTAGTCAGGGATTCGACGAGCAGTACTTC.

This sequence joins TRBV30 and TRBJ2-1, with 8 bases lining up with TRBD1. The V segment lost 0 bases and the J segment 7 bases; nucleotides outside the gene matches: 8. Germline CDR1 GTSNPN, CDR2 SVGIG (reference sequence). This CDR3 has 15 residues. The CDR3 sequence is CAWSVRRGPGNEQFF. Here the CDR3 DNA reads TGTGCCTGGAGTGTACGCAGGGGGCCGGGTAATGAGCAGTTCTTC.

This clonotype showed up just once. This chain joins TRBV30 and TRBJ2-7; TRBD1 aligns across 9 bases. The V gene end was trimmed by 1 base and the J gene end by 3 bases; junction bases not matched to a gene: 7. The CDR3 is 15 amino acids. Germline assignment: CDR1 GTSNPN and CDR2 SVGIG (reference sequence). The CDR3: CAWSGGTGSFYEQYF. Here the CDR3 DNA reads TGTGCCTGGAGTGGGGGGACAGGGTCCTTCTACGAGCAGTACTTC.

The chain combines TRBV2 with TRBJ1-4, with TRBD1 as a possible D gene (5 bases). Deletions cut 5 bases from V and 7 bases from J, with 17 bases between. CDR1 and CDR2 from the germline V gene are SNHLY and FYNNEI. The CDR3 totals 15 residues. For the CDR3, the DNA is TGTGCCAGCAGTAAGGAGACAGCCGATTCTGAAAAACTGTTTTTT. Its protein product is CASSKETADSEKLFF. Variable domain in full (rest from reference TRBV2 and TRBJ1-4): EPEVTQTPSHQVTQMGQEVILRCVPISNHLYFYWYRQILGQKVEFLVSFYNNEISEKSEIFDDQFSVERPDGSNFTLKIRSTKLEDSAMYFCASSKETADSEKLFFGSGTQLSVL.